The clone carrying this T cell receptor beta chain was seen many times. Each CDR3 protein gets one entry after TCRdb re-called the RT-PCR reads with MiXCR. This sample has hundreds of thousands of distinct CDR3 sequences, with approximately 11% found just once. These data come from a study of response to subunit inactivated influenza vaccine. CDR1 and CDR2 (germline): SGHNT, YYREEE (reference sequence). This CDR3 region has 15 residues. The V and J ends lost 0 bases and 4 bases, in that order; junction bases with no gene match: 1. The material was PBMCs from blood, obtained roughly 45 days after vaccination. This sequence was found in a man between 45 and 60 years old who received an inactivated influenza vaccine. This chain connects TRBV5-4 to TRBJ2-1; TRBD2 aligns across 10 bases. CDR3 sequence reads: CASSLGSGGYNEQFF. The CDR3 DNA is TGTGCCAGCAGCTTGGGTAGCGGGGGGTACAATGAGCAGTTCTTC.